This T cell receptor beta chain stems from a study of blood T cell repertoires in COVID-19 (TCRdb year 2020). Describing the broader study: The collaborator samples originated in the United States, Italy and Spain and spanned the acute and convalescent phases of COVID-19. Samples came from the ongoing ImmuneRACE study (first 160 participants) plus 1,254 subjects from 6 global collaborators. The repertoires were made available in a free public database intended to serve as a resource for research on the immune response to SARS-CoV-2. Where available, HLA class I and class II types were obtained from metadata supplied by the sample provider rather than from assay-based typing. The prospective study material was composed of cDNA or gDNA derived from T cells, B-cell-depleted T cells, or PBMCs. Sample metadata almost always included a de-identified subject ID, COVID-19 status, age in years and sex. Deeply sampled blood TCRbeta repertoires from subjects exposed to, actively infected with, or recovered from COVID-19 were included in the dataset. Points the paper makes about the study in general: The quantity of clinical and demographic metadata differed by source and by participant and was supplied without curation.

Concerning this clone: It has no known antigen specificity. The input lacks base qualities; no much larger clone sits a single base away.

The immunoSEQ Assay, a bias-controlled multiplex PCR, was used to amplify TCRbeta CDR3 regions from genomic DNA. The original pipeline was this. Within the assay, amplification of reference gene primers was used to estimate how many nucleated cells each sample contained. To quantify the absolute abundance of each unique TCRbeta CDR3 rearrangement, sequence reads were collapsed and filtered. For each sample, productive Simpson clonality was calculated as the square root of Simpson's diversity index across productive rearrangements. The table was pulled from immuneACCESS by TCRdb, which kept in-frame rearrangements only. Such tables lose some clones; where checked, under half of the loss comes from unresolved V genes, and the rest has no known cause. V and J calls and clone size are copied from that table; D and trimming were computed from the DNA. This sample lists around 220,000 clones; less than 90% were detected once. In total, the top ten clones hold 20% of the sample.

After removal of 1 base from V and 4 bases from J, the junction retains 10 bases not matched to a gene. The germline V gene specifies SGHRS as CDR1 and YFSETQ as CDR2. The CDR3 starts with the cysteine, ends with the phenylalanine, and has 17 residues. The read is trimmed to its CDR3 DNA, 51 bases read in frame from base 1. Whole blood was collected in K2EDTA tubes by collaborating institutions according to the institutions' own protocols. For TCRbeta analysis, collaborator samples were shipped as frozen whole blood, as isolated PBMCs, or as DNA extracted from either sample type. The sequence was collected from a man aged 25-45 years with active or convalescent COVID-19. The V and J genes are TRBV5-1 and TRBJ2-1, with TRBD2 identical over 8 junction bases. Sequenced input: peripheral blood. The sequence in DNA is TGCGCCAGCAGCTTGCCCAAACTAGCGGACACATACAATGAGCAGTTCTTC. The encoded protein is CASSLPKLADTYNEQFF.